The entry below gives a single T cell receptor (beta chain) sequence along with its context. The antigen remains unidentified. This table comes from immunoSEQ multiplex PCR, and its TCRdb copy is limited to in-frame clones, with some not included. The table shows about 170,000 clones, with over 85% occurring only once. Germline V gene lookup returns CDR1 MDHEN and CDR2 SYDVKM. V gave up 4 bases and J gave up 8 bases, with 17 bases separating them. This CDR3 has 15 amino acids. These data originate in a study of T cell responses to AZD1222 COVID-19 vaccine. Study-wide results and caveats: Unmutated variant regions are reportedly targeted by nearly half of spike-specific TCRs. AZD1222 recipients seropositive at baseline numbered only 5 to 7. An increase in Spike-specific TCR breadth and depth was observed after two AZD1222 doses.

The TCR originated in an adult in good health. The chain uses TRBV28 and TRBJ1-4; tentative D call: TRBD1 (6 bases). The sequencing used peripheral blood, collected on day 0 of AZD1222 vaccination. This CDR3 is CASSSPGGAGEKLFF. CDR3 nucleotides: TGTGCCAGCAGTTCCCCCGGGGGGGCCGGCGAAAAACTGTTTTTT.